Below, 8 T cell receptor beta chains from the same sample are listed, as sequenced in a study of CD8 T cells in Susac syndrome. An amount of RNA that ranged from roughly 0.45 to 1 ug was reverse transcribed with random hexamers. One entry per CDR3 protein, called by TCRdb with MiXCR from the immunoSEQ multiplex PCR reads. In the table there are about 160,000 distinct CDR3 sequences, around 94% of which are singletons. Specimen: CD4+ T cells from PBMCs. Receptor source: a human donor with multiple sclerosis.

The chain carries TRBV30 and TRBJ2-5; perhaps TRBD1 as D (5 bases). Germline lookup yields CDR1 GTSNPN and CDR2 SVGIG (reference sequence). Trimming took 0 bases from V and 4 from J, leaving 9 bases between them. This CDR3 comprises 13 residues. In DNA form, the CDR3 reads TGTGCCTGGAGTGTGGGGCATCTAGAGACCCAGTACTTC. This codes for CAWSVGHLETQYF.

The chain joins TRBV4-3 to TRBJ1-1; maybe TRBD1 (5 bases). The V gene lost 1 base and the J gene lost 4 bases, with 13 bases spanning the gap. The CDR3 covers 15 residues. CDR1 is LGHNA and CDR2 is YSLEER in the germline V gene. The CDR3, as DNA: TGCGCCAGCAGCCAAGGTTCAGGGTTCAGCACTGAAGCTTTCTTT. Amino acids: CASSQGSGFSTEAFF.

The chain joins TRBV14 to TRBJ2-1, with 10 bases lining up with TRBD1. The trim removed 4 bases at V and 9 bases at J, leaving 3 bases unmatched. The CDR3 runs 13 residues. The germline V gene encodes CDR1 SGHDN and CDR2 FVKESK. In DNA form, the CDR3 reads TGTGCCAGCAGCCTGGGACAGGGGATTGAGCAGTTCTTC. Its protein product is CASSLGQGIEQFF. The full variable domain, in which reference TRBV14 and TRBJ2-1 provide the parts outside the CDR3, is EAGVTQFPSHSVIEKGQTVTLRCDPISGHDNLYWYRRVMGKEIKFLLHFVKESKQDESGMPNNRFLAERTGGTYSTLKVQPAELEDSGVYFCASSLGQGIEQFFGPGTRLTVL.

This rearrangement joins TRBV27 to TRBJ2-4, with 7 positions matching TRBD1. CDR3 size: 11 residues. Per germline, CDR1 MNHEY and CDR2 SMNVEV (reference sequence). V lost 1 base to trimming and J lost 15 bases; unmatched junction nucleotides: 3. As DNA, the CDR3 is TGTGCCAGCAGTTTATACAAGGGGGCGTACTTC. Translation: CASSLYKGAYF.

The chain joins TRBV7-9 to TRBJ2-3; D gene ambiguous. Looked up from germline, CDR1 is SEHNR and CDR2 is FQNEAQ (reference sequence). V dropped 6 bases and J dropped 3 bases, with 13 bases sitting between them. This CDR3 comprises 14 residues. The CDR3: CASSLLDPTDTQYF. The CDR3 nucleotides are TGTGCCAGCAGTCTTCTAGATCCGACAGATACGCAGTATTTT. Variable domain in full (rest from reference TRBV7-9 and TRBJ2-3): DTGVSQNPRHKITKRGQNVTFRCDPISEHNRLYWYRQTLGQGPEFLTYFQNEAQLEKSRLLSDRFSAERPKGSFSTLEIQRTEQGDSAMYLCASSLLDPTDTQYFGPGTRLTVL.

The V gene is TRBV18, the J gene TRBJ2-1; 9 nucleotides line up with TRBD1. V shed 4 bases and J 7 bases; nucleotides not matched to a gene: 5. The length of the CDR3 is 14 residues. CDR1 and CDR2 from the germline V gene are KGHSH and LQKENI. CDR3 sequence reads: CASSQQGAGNEQFF. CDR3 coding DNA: TGTGCCAGCTCACAACAGGGGGCTGGAAATGAGCAGTTCTTC. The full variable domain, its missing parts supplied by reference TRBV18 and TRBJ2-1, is NAGVMQNPRHLVRRRGQEARLRCSPMKGHSHVYWYRQLPEEGLKFMVYLQKENIIDESGMPKERFSAEFPKEGPSILRIQQVVRGDSAAYFCASSQQGAGNEQFFGPGTRLTVL.

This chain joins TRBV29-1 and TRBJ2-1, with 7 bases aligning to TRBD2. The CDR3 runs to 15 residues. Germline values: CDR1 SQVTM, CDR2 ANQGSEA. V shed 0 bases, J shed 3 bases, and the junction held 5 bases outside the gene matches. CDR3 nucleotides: TGCAGCGTTGAAGATCTGGCTAGCGGCTACAATGAGCAGTTCTTC. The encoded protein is CSVEDLASGYNEQFF.

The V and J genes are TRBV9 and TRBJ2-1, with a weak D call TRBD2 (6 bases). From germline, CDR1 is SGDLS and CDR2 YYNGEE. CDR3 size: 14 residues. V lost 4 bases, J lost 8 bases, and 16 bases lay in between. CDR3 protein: CASSPGLPRDEQFF. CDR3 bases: TGTGCCAGCAGCCCGGGACTTCCGCGGGATGAGCAGTTCTTC.